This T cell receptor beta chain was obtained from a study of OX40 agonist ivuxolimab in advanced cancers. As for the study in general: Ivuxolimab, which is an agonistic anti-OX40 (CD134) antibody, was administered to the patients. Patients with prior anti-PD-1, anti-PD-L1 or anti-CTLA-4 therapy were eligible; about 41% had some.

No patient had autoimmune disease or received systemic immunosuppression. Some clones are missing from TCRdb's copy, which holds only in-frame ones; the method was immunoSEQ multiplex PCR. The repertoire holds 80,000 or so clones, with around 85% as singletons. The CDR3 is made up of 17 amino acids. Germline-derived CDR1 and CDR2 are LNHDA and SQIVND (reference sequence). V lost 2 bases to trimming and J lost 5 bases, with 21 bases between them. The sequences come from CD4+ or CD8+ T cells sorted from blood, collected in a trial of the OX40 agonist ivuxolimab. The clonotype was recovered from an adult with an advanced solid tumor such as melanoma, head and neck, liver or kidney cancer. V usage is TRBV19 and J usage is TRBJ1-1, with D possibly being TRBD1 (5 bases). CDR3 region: CASSIPPHGAQRTEAFF. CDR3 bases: TGTGCCAGTAGTATACCGCCTCACGGGGCCCAAAGGACTGAAGCTTTCTTT.